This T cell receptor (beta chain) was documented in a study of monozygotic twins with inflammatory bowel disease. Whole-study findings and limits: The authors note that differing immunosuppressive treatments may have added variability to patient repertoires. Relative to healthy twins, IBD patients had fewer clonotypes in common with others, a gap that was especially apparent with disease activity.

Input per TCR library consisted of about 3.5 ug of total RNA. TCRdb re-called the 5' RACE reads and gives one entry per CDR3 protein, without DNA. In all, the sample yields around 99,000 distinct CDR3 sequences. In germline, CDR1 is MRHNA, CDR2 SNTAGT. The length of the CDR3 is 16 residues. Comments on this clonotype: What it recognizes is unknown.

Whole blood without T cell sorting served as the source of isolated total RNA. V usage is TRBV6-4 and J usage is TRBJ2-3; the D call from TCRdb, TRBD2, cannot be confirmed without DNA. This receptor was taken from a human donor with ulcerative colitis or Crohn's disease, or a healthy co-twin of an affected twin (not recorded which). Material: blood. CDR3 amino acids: CASSPIGEREVGTQYF.